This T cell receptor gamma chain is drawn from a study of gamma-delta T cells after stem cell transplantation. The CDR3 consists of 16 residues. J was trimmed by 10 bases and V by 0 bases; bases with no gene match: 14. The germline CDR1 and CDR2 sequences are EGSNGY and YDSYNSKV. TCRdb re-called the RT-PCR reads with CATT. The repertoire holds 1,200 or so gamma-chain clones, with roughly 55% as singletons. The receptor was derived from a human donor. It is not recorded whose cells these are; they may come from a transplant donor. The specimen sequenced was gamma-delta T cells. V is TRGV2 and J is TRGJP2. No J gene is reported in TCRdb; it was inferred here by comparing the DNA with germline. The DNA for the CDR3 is TGTGCCACCTGGGACGGGCTCTCTGTAGTAGGTTGGATCAAGACGTTT. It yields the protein CATWDGLSVVGWIKTF.